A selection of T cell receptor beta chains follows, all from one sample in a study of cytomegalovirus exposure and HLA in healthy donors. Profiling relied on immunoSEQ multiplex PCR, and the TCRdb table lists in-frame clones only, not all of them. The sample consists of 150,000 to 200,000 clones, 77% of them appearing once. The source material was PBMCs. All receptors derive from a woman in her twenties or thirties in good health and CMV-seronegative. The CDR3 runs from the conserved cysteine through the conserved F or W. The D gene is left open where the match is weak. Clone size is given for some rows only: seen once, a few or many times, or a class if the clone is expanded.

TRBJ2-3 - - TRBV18 TGTGCCAGCTCACCGGTCGGGGGGCCTAGCACAGATACGCAGTATTTT CASSPVGGPSTDTQYF
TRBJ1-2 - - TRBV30 TGTGCCTGGACCCCCGGAGAGGGTGGCTACACCTTC CAWTPGEGGYTF
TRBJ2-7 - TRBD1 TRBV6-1 TGTGCCAGCAGCCAGGACAGGAACTCCTACGAGCAGTACTTC CASSQDRNSYEQYF
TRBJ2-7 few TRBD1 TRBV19 TGTGCCAGTAGTATTAGGGGACAGTTCACCTACGAGCAGTACTTC CASSIRGQFTYEQYF
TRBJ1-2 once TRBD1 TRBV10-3 TGTGCCATCAGTGATCTGACAGGGGGAATCTATGGCTACACCTTC CAISDLTGGIYGYTF
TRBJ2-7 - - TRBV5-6 TGTGCCAGCAGCTTGGTTCGGGATTCCTACGAGCAGTACTTC CASSLVRDSYEQYF
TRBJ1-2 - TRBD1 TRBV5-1 TGCGCCAGCAGCTCGTTACAGGGGGTTGACTACACCTTC CASSSLQGVDYTF
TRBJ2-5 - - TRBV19 TGTGCCAGTAGTACAGGGGGGGAGACCCAGTACTTC CASSTGGETQYF
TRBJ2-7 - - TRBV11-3 TGTGCCAGCAGCCTCGGGATCAAAACCTACGAGCAGTACTTC CASSLGIKTYEQYF
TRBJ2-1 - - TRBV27 TGTGCCAGCAGTGCGGGGGCCGCCCCTTCCTACAATGAGCAGTTCTTC CASSAGAAPSYNEQFF
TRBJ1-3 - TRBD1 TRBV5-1 TGCGCCAGCAGCTTAACGGGGACAGCGTATGGAAACACCATATATTTT CASSLTGTAYGNTIYF
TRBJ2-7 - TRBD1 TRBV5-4 TGTGCCAGCAGTTTGACAGGGGCCTACGAGCAGTACTTC CASSLTGAYEQYF
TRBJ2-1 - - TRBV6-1 TGTGCCAGCAGTGAAGCACTATATGCCTACAATGAGCAGTTCTTC CASSEALYAYNEQFF
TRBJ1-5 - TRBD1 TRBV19 TGTGCCAGTAGTATTTTTGAGGGGGCGCAAAATCAGCCCCAGCATTTT CASSIFEGAQNQPQHF
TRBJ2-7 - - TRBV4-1 TGCGCCAGCCTCCCCCGGGCGAGGGCCTACGAGCAGTACTTC CASLPRARAYEQYF
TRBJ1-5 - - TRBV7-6 TGTGCCAGCAGCTTAGAGGGGGGGCTTCTTAATCAGCCCCAGCATTTT CASSLEGGLLNQPQHF
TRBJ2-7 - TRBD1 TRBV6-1 TGTGCCAGCAGGGTAGGGACAGGGGTTTCCTACGAGCAGTACTTC CASRVGTGVSYEQYF
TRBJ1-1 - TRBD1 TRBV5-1 TGCGCCAGCAGCTGGGACAGGGGGCGTAGCACTGAAGCTTTCTTT CASSWDRGRSTEAFF
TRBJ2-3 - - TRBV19 TGTGCCAGTAGTATGAGACAGTTAGATACGCAGTATTTT CASSMRQLDTQYF
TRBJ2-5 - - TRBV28 TGTGCCAGCTATAGTCAGGAAAGGAAGACCCAGTACTTC CASYSQERKTQYF
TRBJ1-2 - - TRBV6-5 TGTGCCAGCAGTGTAGGGGACTATGGCTACACCTTC CASSVGDYGYTF
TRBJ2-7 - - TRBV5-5 TGTGCCAGCAGCTTGGTGACAGGACCCTCCTACGAGCAGTACTTC CASSLVTGPSYEQYF
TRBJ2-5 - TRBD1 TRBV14 TGTGCCAGCAGCCAGGGACAGCAAGAGACCCAGTACTTC CASSQGQQETQYF
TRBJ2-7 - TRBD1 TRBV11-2 TGTGCCAGCAGCTTCCGGGACAGAGCCTACGAGCAGTACTTC CASSFRDRAYEQYF
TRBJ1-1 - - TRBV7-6 TGTGCCAGCAGCTTAGCTCCAGGTGGAGGCACTGAAGCTTTCTTT CASSLAPGGGTEAFF
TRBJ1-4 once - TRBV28 TGTGCCAGCACCACTACGAGCTCCGATCGAGGGGAAAAACTGTTTTTT CASTTTSSDRGEKLFF
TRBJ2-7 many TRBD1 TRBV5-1 TGCGCCAGCTCCACCGGGACAGGGACTTACGAGCAGTACTTC CASSTGTGTYEQYF
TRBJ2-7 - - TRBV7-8 TGTGCCAGCAGTTTACAACCGGGTCAGCGCTACGAGCAGTACTTC CASSLQPGQRYEQYF
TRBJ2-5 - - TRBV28 TGTGCCAGCGGCGGAGGGGCATATATAAGCAGGCAGACCCAGTACTTC CASGGGAYISRQTQYF
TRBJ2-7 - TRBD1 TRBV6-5 TGTGCCAGCAGTTACTCGACAGGGGCATATTACGAGCAGTACTTC CASSYSTGAYYEQYF
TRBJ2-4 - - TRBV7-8 TGTGCCAGCAGCTTAAACAGTCAAGACATTCAGTACTTC CASSLNSQDIQYF
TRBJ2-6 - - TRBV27 TGTGCCAGCGGGCCGGGACTGCTCTCTGGGGCCAACGTCCTGACTTTC CASGPGLLSGANVLTF
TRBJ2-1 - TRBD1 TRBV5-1 TGCGCCAGCAGCCAAGGAACAGGGGGGCCCTACAATGAGCAGTTCTTC CASSQGTGGPYNEQFF
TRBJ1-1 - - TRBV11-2 TGTGCCAGCAGCTTACCCCGTGGGCCCAGGGGCGACGAAGCTTTCTTT CASSLPRGPRGDEAFF
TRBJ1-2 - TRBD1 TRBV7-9 TGTGCCAGCAGCTTAGCGGACAGGGCGAACTATGGCTACACCTTC CASSLADRANYGYTF
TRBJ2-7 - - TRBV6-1 TGTGCCAGCAGTGAAGGGCGGGGGCCCTCCTACGAGCAGTACTTC CASSEGRGPSYEQYF
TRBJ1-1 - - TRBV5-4 TGTGCCAGCAGCACCAGGAGGGGGGGGCAGAACACTGAAGCTTTCTTT CASSTRRGGQNTEAFF
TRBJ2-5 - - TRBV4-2 TGTGCCAGCAAACGTACAGGGCGGGAGACCCAGTACTTC CASKRTGRETQYF
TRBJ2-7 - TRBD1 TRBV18 TGTGCCAGCTCACCACTGGATGGGACAGGGGTTACCTACGAGCAGTACTTC CASSPLDGTGVTYEQYF
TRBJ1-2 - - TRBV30 TGTGCCTGGAGAACCCTATCCTACTATGGCTACACCTTC CAWRTLSYYGYTF
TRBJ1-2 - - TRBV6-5 TGTGCCAGCACCACAGGGCGGGGCTACACCTTC CASTTGRGYTF
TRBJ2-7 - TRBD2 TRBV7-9 TGTGCCAGCAGCCGCGGACTAGCCCAGTCCTACGAGCAGTACTTC CASSRGLAQSYEQYF
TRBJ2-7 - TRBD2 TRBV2 TGTGCCAGCAGTGTAGGCGGGGGGGGAAACGAGCAGTACTTC CASSVGGGGNEQYF
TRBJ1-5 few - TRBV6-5 TGTGCCAGCAGTTACTCACGGGATAGCAATCAGCCCCAGCATTTT CASSYSRDSNQPQHF
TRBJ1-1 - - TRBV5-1 TGCGCCAGCAGCCAAGGACAGTCCGTGAACACTGAAGCTTTCTTT CASSQGQSVNTEAFF
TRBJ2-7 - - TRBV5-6 TGTGCCAGCAGCAGAACAGGGGAGCAGTACTTC CASSRTGEQYF
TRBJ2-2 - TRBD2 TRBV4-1 TGCGCCAGCAGCCAAGTCTTTAGCGGGGGGGCCCGGGAGCTGTTTTTT CASSQVFSGGARELFF
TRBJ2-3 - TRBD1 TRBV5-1 TGCGCCAGCAGTTCCGGGACAGGGACAGGTGATACGCAGTATTTT CASSSGTGTGDTQYF
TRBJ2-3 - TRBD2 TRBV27 TGTGCCAGCAGTTTATCGTTGCCCCTCTCACTAGCGGGGGGGGCAGATACGCAGTATTTT CASSLSLPLSLAGGADTQYF
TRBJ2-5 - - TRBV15 TGTGCCACCAGCAGAGGGGGGCCAGCTCAAGAGACCCAGTACTTC CATSRGGPAQETQYF
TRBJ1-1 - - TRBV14 TGTGCCAGCAGCCGTCAGGGAGGCACTGAAGCTTTCTTT CASSRQGGTEAFF
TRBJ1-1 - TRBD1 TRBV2 TGTGCCAGCAGCCTCGAAGTGACAGGGACTACTGAAGCTTTCTTT CASSLEVTGTTEAFF
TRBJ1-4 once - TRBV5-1 TGCGCCAGCAGCTCTCATACAGGCTCAGCTAATGAAAAACTGTTTTTT CASSSHTGSANEKLFF
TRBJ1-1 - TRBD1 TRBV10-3 TGTGCCATCAGCCTAGGGACAGCGAACACTGAAGCTTTCTTT CAISLGTANTEAFF
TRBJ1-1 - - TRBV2 TGTGCCAGCAGCGATACACCTCAGGTGGTGAACACTGAAGCTTTCTTT CASSDTPQVVNTEAFF
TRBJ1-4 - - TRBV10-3 TGTGCCATCAGTGAGGGGGGGGTACGAGAAAAACTGTTTTTT CAISEGGVREKLFF
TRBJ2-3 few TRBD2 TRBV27 TGTGCCAGCAGTTTATTGCTAACTAGCGGGGGCACAGATACGCAGTATTTT CASSLLLTSGGTDTQYF